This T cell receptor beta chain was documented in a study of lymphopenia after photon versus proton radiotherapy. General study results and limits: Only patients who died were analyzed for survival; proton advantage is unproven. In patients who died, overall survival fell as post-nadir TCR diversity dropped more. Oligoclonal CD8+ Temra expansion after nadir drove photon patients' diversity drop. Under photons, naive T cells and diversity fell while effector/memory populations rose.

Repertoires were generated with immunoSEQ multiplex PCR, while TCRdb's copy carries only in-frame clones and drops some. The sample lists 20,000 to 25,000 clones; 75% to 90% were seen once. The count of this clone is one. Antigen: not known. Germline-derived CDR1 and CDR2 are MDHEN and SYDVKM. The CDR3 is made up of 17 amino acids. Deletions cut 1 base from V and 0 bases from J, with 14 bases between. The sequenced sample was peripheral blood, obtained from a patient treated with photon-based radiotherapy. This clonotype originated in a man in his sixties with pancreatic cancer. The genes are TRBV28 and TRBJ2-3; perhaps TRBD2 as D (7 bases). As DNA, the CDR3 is TGTGCCAGCAGTTTATCCACGGGGGGCGGGAGCACAGATACGCAGTATTTT. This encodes CASSLSTGGGSTDTQYF. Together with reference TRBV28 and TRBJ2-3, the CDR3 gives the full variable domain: DVKVTQSSRYLVKRTGEKVFLECVQDMDHENMFWYRQDPGLGLRLIYFSYDVKMKEKGDIPEGYSVSREKKERFSLILESASTNQTSMYLCASSLSTGGGSTDTQYFGPGTRLTVL.